These T cell receptor beta chains were read from a single sample in a study of T cell responses to AZD1222 COVID-19 vaccine. TCRdb's table, derived via immunoSEQ multiplex PCR, lists solely in-frame clones and lacks some. This sample has some 96,000 clones, with 80% to 95% found just once. The sample in question was peripheral blood, obtained on day 0 of AZD1222 vaccination. The receptor source for this set is an adult in good health. CDR3s include the opening cysteine and the closing phenylalanine or tryptophan. A D gene is named only where the DNA matches it firmly. Rows give clone size only sometimes, using once, few, many, or a class for an expanded clone.

j_call cdr3_length v_call clone_size d_call cdr3_nt cdr3_aa
TRBJ1-3 16 TRBV5-1 - - TGCGCCAGCAGCTTGGACCCAGGGCCCTCTGGAAACACCATATATTTT CASSLDPGPSGNTIYF
TRBJ1-5 18 TRBV21-1 - - TGTGCCAGCAGCAAAGCTGGACAGGGCCCATATAGCAATCAGCCCCAGCATTTT CASSKAGQGPYSNQPQHF
TRBJ2-3 12 TRBV19 - - TGTGCCAGTAGTCACCCTCGGGGTACGCAGTATTTT CASSHPRGTQYF
TRBJ1-1 11 TRBV28 - - TGTGCCAGCAGTGCCACAGGGAAAGCTTTCTTT CASSATGKAFF
TRBJ2-7 14 TRBV25-1 - - TGTGCCAGCAGTGAATTAGGGTCGCCTTACGAGCAGTACTTC CASSELGSPYEQYF
TRBJ1-2 13 TRBV6-5 - - TGTGCCAGCAGTTACGGTGGGAACTATGGCTACACCTTC CASSYGGNYGYTF
TRBJ1-5 13 TRBV4-1 - - TGCGCCAGCAGCCAAGAGTGGGATCAGCCCCAGCATTTT CASSQEWDQPQHF
TRBJ1-1 17 TRBV28 once - TGTGCCAGCGGAAGTTTAGGACCGGGACAAAGATTAATTGAAGCTTTCTTT CASGSLGPGQRLIEAFF
TRBJ1-5 14 TRBV5-5 - - TGTGCCAGCAGCTCCCGACAAGTTGGTCAGCCCCAGCATTTT CASSSRQVGQPQHF
TRBJ2-7 15 TRBV9 - TRBD1 TGTGCCAGCAGCGAAAACAGGGGGCTACTTGGCGAGCAGTACTTC CASSENRGLLGEQYF
TRBJ1-5 14 TRBV3-1/TRBV3-2 - - TGTGCCAGCAGCCTAGGACACGGCTATCAGCCCCAGCATTTT CASSLGHGYQPQHF
TRBJ2-7 12 TRBV27 - - TGTGCCAGCAGTTTAGGAGGGAACGAGCAGTACTTC CASSLGGNEQYF
TRBJ2-3 13 TRBV10-1 - - TGCGCCAGCAGTGAGTCGAAGGGAGATACGCAGTATTTT CASSESKGDTQYF
TRBJ1-1 14 TRBV18 - - TGTGCCAGCTCACTAGGCCAGGGTCCCGCTGAAGCTTTCTTT CASSLGQGPAEAFF
TRBJ1-2 12 TRBV12-3/TRBV12-4 - - TGTGCCAGCAGTCCCGATGGTTCTGGCTACACCTTC CASSPDGSGYTF
TRBJ1-1 15 TRBV5-1 once - TGCGCCAGCAGCCCCTCACTGTCGGGGGACACTGAAGCTTTCTTT CASSPSLSGDTEAFF
TRBJ1-1 13 TRBV5-6 - - TGTGCCAGCAGCTGGACGGTGAACACTGAAGCTTTCTTT CASSWTVNTEAFF
TRBJ1-5 19 TRBV4-2 few TRBD1 TGTGCCAGCAGCCAAGATCTGGACAGGGGATGGAATAGCAATCAGCCCCAGCATTTT CASSQDLDRGWNSNQPQHF
TRBJ1-2 14 TRBV13 - TRBD1 TGTGCCAGCAGTCTGGCAGGACAGGTCTATGGCTACACCTTC CASSLAGQVYGYTF
TRBJ2-7 14 TRBV29-1 - TRBD2 TGCAGCGTTGAGGGAGGGCCGCTGGTGAGCGAGCAGTACTTC CSVEGGPLVSEQYF
TRBJ2-3 13 TRBV7-2 - TRBD2 TGTGCCAGCAGCTGGGGGGGGGTGGATACGCAGTATTTT CASSWGGVDTQYF
TRBJ2-6 17 TRBV9 - - TGTGCCAGCAGCGCCCCTAAGAGGGACTCTGGGGCCAACGTCCTGACTTTC CASSAPKRDSGANVLTF
TRBJ2-3 13 TRBV5-1 - - TGCGCCAGCAGTACGGGAGAACCAGATACGCAGTATTTT CASSTGEPDTQYF
TRBJ1-1 13 TRBV6-5 - - TGTGCCAGCAGTTGGGACGAGAACACTGAAGCTTTCTTT CASSWDENTEAFF
TRBJ1-1 15 TRBV3-1/TRBV3-2 - TRBD1 TGTGCCAGCAGCCAAACCACAGGGGTTAGCACTGAAGCTTTCTTT CASSQTTGVSTEAFF
TRBJ1-5 15 TRBV28 - - TGTGCCAGCAGTTTTTTATCAGGCCAGAATCAGCCCCAGCATTTT CASSFLSGQNQPQHF
TRBJ2-2 13 TRBV2 - - TGTGCCAGCAGTGACCCACCGGACGGGGAGCTGTTTTTT CASSDPPDGELFF
TRBJ2-3 15 TRBV9 - - TGTGCCAGCAGCCCCCGTGTAGACAGCACAGATACGCAGTATTTT CASSPRVDSTDTQYF
TRBJ1-1 16 TRBV10-1 - TRBD1 TGCGCCAGCAGCGCTACAGGGGGCTCCCGGATTACTGAAGCTTTCTTT CASSATGGSRITEAFF
TRBJ2-7 11 TRBV20-1 - - TGCAGTGGGGCGGTCTCCTACGAGCAGTACTTC CSGAVSYEQYF
TRBJ2-7 15 TRBV19 few - TGTGCCAGTAGTATAGGGGGGGCGGTCTCCTACGAGCAGTACTTC CASSIGGAVSYEQYF
TRBJ2-2 14 TRBV10-3 - - TGTGCCACCAAGCCGCCGGACGGATGGGGGGAGCTGTTTTTT CATKPPDGWGELFF
TRBJ1-1 15 TRBV19 - - TGTGCCAGTAGTGTGGACACACTAATGAACACTGAAGCTTTCTTT CASSVDTLMNTEAFF
TRBJ2-7 15 TRBV28 - - TGTGCCAGCAGTGAAGAACAGGGCCACTCCTACGAGCAGTACTTC CASSEEQGHSYEQYF
TRBJ1-2 14 TRBV28 - TRBD1 TGTGCCAGCCGCCCTCCGGGACAGAACTATGGCTACACCTTC CASRPPGQNYGYTF
TRBJ2-7 15 TRBV6-5 - - TGTGCCAGCAGTTACTTAGGGGCAGGCTCCTACGAGCAGTACTTC CASSYLGAGSYEQYF
TRBJ1-4 12 TRBV28 - - TGTGCCAGCAGTCCACAGGGAAAAAAACTGTTTTTT CASSPQGKKLFF
TRBJ2-3 15 TRBV7-2 once TRBD1 TGTGCCAGCAGCCTCAGTGGTGACAGGGGGTCGTCGCAGTATTTT CASSLSGDRGSSQYF
TRBJ2-7 18 TRBV7-9 - TRBD2 TGTGCCAGCAGCGGTCCGGGGACTAGCCGGCTCTTTCCGTACGAGCAGTACTTC CASSGPGTSRLFPYEQYF
TRBJ2-7 13 TRBV7-9 - - TGTGCCAGCTTTACTAGTGGGAACTACGAGCAGTACTTC CASFTSGNYEQYF
TRBJ1-4 14 TRBV6-5 - TRBD1 TGTGCCAGCCACAAGGGGACAGTGAATGAAAAACTGTTTTTT CASHKGTVNEKLFF
TRBJ1-5 14 TRBV24-1 few - TGTGCCACCAGTGGCGGGGGCTTCAATCAGCCCCAGCATTTT CATSGGGFNQPQHF
TRBJ1-1 13 TRBV6-1 - - TGTGCCAGCAGTGAAGGGGGGGGGACTGAAGCTTTCTTT CASSEGGGTEAFF
TRBJ2-5 13 TRBV9 - - TGTGCCAGCAGCGTTACGTCTCGGGGCACCCAGTACTTC CASSVTSRGTQYF
TRBJ2-1 17 TRBV11-2 - - TGTGCCAGCAGCTTATCCTCGGTCAGGGGCATCTACAATGAGCAGTTCTTC CASSLSSVRGIYNEQFF
TRBJ2-2 14 TRBV3-1/TRBV3-2 - - TGTGCCAGCAGTCAACAGGGAAGGGGCGGGGAGCTGTTTTTT CASSQQGRGGELFF
TRBJ2-3 13 TRBV29-1 - - TGCAGCGTTGTAAATGGGAAGGCAGATACGCAGTATTTT CSVVNGKADTQYF
TRBJ2-7 11 TRBV28 once - TGTGCCAGCATTCATCGGGACGAGCAGTACTTC CASIHRDEQYF
TRBJ2-3 16 TRBV7-7 - TRBD2 TGTGCTAGCAGCTTAGGCCTAGCGGGGGGGACAGATACGCAGTATTTT CASSLGLAGGTDTQYF
TRBJ2-2 16 TRBV27 - - TGTGCCAGCAGTTTCACGGACACCCTGAACACCGGGGAGCTGTTTTTT CASSFTDTLNTGELFF
TRBJ2-5 15 TRBV19 - - TGTGCCAGTAGTATAGCGGGGGCCCCCAAAGAGACCCAGTACTTC CASSIAGAPKETQYF
TRBJ2-6 17 TRBV6-2/TRBV6-3 - TRBD1 TGTGCCAGCAGTTTCGGGACAGACTACTCTGGGGCCAACGTCCTGACTTTC CASSFGTDYSGANVLTF
TRBJ2-1 12 TRBV19 - TRBD2 TGTGCCACAAGAGCGGGAGGTAATGAGCAGTTCTTC CATRAGGNEQFF
TRBJ1-1 15 TRBV6-5 - - TGTGCCAGCAGAGACCAGCCCGGGGCGGGGACTGAAGCTTTCTTT CASRDQPGAGTEAFF
TRBJ1-2 14 TRBV29-1 - - TGCAGCGTGGGAGGGGTGGGGTCCAACTATGGCTACACCTTC CSVGGVGSNYGYTF
TRBJ2-5 14 TRBV7-2 - - TGTGCCAGCAGCTCCCCTCCCCTCGGGGAGACCCAGTACTTC CASSSPPLGETQYF
TRBJ2-1 12 TRBV5-6 once - TGTGCCAGCAGCTTACGTCAGCCGGAGCAGTTCTTC CASSLRQPEQFF
TRBJ2-6 17 TRBV25-1 - - TGTGCCAGCAGTGAATCTAGTCACAGCTCTGGGGCCAACGTCCTGACTTTC CASSESSHSSGANVLTF